This T cell receptor beta chain stems from a study of CD8+ T cells in alopecia areata. Background on the study: Tofacitinib was taken orally by treated patients, and the dose was 5 to 10 mg twice daily.

Treatment meaning: oral pan-JAK inhibitor, 5-10 mg twice daily. The V gene's germline CDR1 is SGHRS and CDR2 YFSETQ. V was clipped by 0 bases and J by 5 bases, with 15 bases between them. This CDR3 has 15 amino acids. Reverse transcribed after extraction, RNA yielded cDNA as the sequencing template. Method: immunoSEQ multiplex PCR; TCRdb's copy keeps in-frame clones and lacks some. This table holds approximately 200,000 clones, approximately 47% found once. The rearrangement links TRBV5-1 to TRBJ2-7; D is possibly TRBD1 or TRBD2 (6 bases each). Sequencing used CD4+ T cells sorted from blood, obtained at approximately week 36, from a patient treated with tofacitinib. The receptor's source is a human donor with alopecia areata. As DNA, the CDR3 is TGCGCCAGCAGCTTGGTCGCCGGGGGCGAAGACGAGCAGTACTTC. It yields the protein CASSLVAGGEDEQYF.